The 10 T cell receptor beta chains reported below all come from one sample, sequenced in a study of ipilimumab plus nivolumab after autologous stem cell transplantation. Clones were read by immunoSEQ multiplex PCR, and TCRdb kept only the in-frame ones, dropping some. Here the sample spans 15,000 to 20,000 clones, 81% being singletons. The specimen was PBMCs, collected in a trial of ipilimumab plus nivolumab as post-transplant consolidation. All receptors come from a male donor with diffuse large B-cell lymphoma.

The chain carries TRBV7-2 and TRBJ2-1; the D is unclear. The CDR3 totals 11 residues. Trimming shortened V by 5 bases and J by 5 bases, and 4 bases separated the two germline ends. Germline-derived CDR1 and CDR2 are SGHTA and FQGNSA. CDR3 DNA: TGTGCCAGCAGCGCGCACAATGAGCAGTTCTTC. Its protein product is CASSAHNEQFF.

This chain links TRBV6-5 with TRBJ1-5; a possible D gene is TRBD1 (5 bases). The CDR3 length is 13 residues. The germline V gene has CDR1 MNHEY and CDR2 SVGAGI. Deletions cut 6 bases from V and 0 bases from J, with 6 bases between. CDR3 in DNA: TGTGCCAGCAGCAGGGATAGCAATCAGCCCCAGCATTTT. Protein product: CASSRDSNQPQHF.

V is TRBV5-4 and J is TRBJ2-1, with D unclear. The V gene lost 0 bases and the J gene lost 0 bases, with 10 bases spanning the gap. This CDR3 region has 16 residues. Germline V gene data show CDR1 as SGHNT and CDR2 as YYREEE (reference sequence). The CDR3 DNA reads TGTGCCAGCAGCTTGGGGCGACTTAGCTCCTACAATGAGCAGTTCTTC. It encodes CASSLGRLSSYNEQFF.

This clone was recorded a few times. V gene TRBV6-5 combines with J gene TRBJ1-1; D is uncertain. The germline V gene encodes CDR1 MNHEY and CDR2 SVGAGI. This CDR3 contains 15 residues. The V and J ends lost 6 bases and 5 bases respectively, with 19 bases between them. CDR3 amino acids: CASSHSSGRGTEAFF. The CDR3 bases are TGTGCCAGCAGCCACTCCTCAGGCCGAGGGACTGAAGCTTTCTTT.

The chain is built from TRBV4-1 and TRBJ2-2; no definite D call. CDR1 is MGHRA, CDR2 YSYEKL, per germline. The CDR3 runs to 13 residues. Trimming shortened V by 4 bases and J by 2 bases, and 5 bases separated the two germline ends. CDR3: CASSLGNTGELFF. The CDR3 coding sequence is TGCGCCAGCAGCCTAGGAAACACCGGGGAGCTGTTTTTT.

The chain combines TRBV12-5 with TRBJ1-1; D not resolved. Per the germline V gene, CDR1 is LGHNT and CDR2 is FRNRAP. CDR3 size: 16 residues. Trimming shortened V by 0 bases and J by 0 bases, and 11 bases separated the two germline ends. CDR3 in DNA: TGTGCTAGTGGTTTGGTAACGCACGGTGTGAACACTGAAGCTTTCTTT. It yields the protein CASGLVTHGVNTEAFF.

The V and J genes are TRBV4-1 and TRBJ1-1, with D tentatively TRBD1 (6 bases). V lost 4 bases, J lost 0 bases, and 15 bases lay in between. Germline V gives CDR1 MGHRA, CDR2 YSYEKL. This CDR3 region has 16 residues. The CDR3 reads CASSPRVGGVNTEAFF. DNA of the CDR3: TGCGCCAGCAGCCCCCGAGTAGGGGGGGTGAACACTGAAGCTTTCTTT.

This clone was seen more than once but under ten times. V gene TRBV5-5 combines with J gene TRBJ1-3, with D perhaps matching TRBD1 (5 bases). CDR3 size: 15 residues. Per the germline V gene, CDR1 is SGHKS and CDR2 is YYEKEE (reference sequence). Trimming took off 4 bases at V and 0 bases at J, with 11 bases between the two ends. CDR3 nucleotide sequence: TGTGCCAGCAGCACAGGACCGGACTCTGGAAACACCATATATTTT. This gives the protein CASSTGPDSGNTIYF.

The gene calls are TRBV6-6 and TRBJ1-5; TRBD1 agrees at 7 bases. Germline lookup yields CDR1 MNHNY and CDR2 SVGAGI (reference sequence). Trimming took 5 bases from V and 7 from J; bases not matched to a gene: 5. The CDR3 sequence is 13 residues long. This CDR3 is CASSRQGGQPQHF. DNA for the CDR3: TGTGCCAGCAGTCGACAGGGAGGGCAGCCCCAGCATTTT.

The CDR3, as DNA: TGTGCCAGCAGCCCCGGACAGGGTGGAGATACGCAGTATTTT. Encoded protein: CASSPGQGGDTQYF. The rearrangement joins TRBV11-2 to TRBJ2-3; 8 bases fit TRBD1. The germline V gene encodes CDR1 SGHAT and CDR2 FQNNGV. This CDR3 has 14 amino acids. Trimming removed 5 bases from V and 5 bases from J; junction bases left unmatched: 6.